The rows below give T cell receptor beta chains drawn from one sample of a study of OX40 agonist ivuxolimab in advanced cancers. Produced via immunoSEQ multiplex PCR; TCRdb's table is partial and in-frame only. Altogether tens of thousands of clones are present, 80% to 90% being singletons, with the ten largest covering about 1.1%. Material: CD4+ or CD8+ T cells sorted from blood, obtained in a trial of the OX40 agonist ivuxolimab. These receptors all come from an adult with an advanced solid tumor such as melanoma, head and neck, liver or kidney cancer. The CDR3 runs from the conserved cysteine through the conserved F or W. D genes are given only for firm matches. The size of a clone is reported for some rows only, either as once, few or many, or as a class for expanded clones.

>TRBV5-1|-|TRBJ2-5|-
TGCGCCAGCAGCAGCTGGGAGTGGGGGGAGACCCAGTACTTC
CASSSWEWGETQYF
>TRBV6-1|-|TRBJ1-1|-
TGTGCCAGCACCTACCCCTTGCGAGGCGACACTGAAGCTTTCTTT
CASTYPLRGDTEAFF
>TRBV6-5|once|TRBJ2-7|-
TGTGCCAGCACAAGGACTGGGACCTACGAGCAGTACTTC
CASTRTGTYEQYF
>TRBV18|-|TRBJ2-5|-
TGTGCCAGCTCACCTGACCCGGGGGAGACCCAGTACTTC
CASSPDPGETQYF
>TRBV2|-|TRBJ1-1|-
TGTGCCAGCAGTGGGGGGTCGGCAGGGGTTGAAGCTTTCTTT
CASSGGSAGVEAFF
>TRBV9|-|TRBJ2-3|TRBD2
TGTGCCAGCACCCCGGTGGGCGGGGGGTACAACACAGATACGCAGTATTTT
CASTPVGGGYNTDTQYF
>TRBV5-1|few|TRBJ2-2|-
TGCGCCAGCAGACCCGGGACTAACACCGGGGAGCTGTTTTTT
CASRPGTNTGELFF
>TRBV29-1|-|TRBJ1-2|TRBD1
TGCAGCGTTGAGACAGGGTTAAGTGGCTACACCTTC
CSVETGLSGYTF
>TRBV19|-|TRBJ2-1|TRBD2
TGTGCCAGTAGTTCCGAAATACTAGCGGGGGGGCCGAGTTACAATGAGCAGTTCTTC
CASSSEILAGGPSYNEQFF
>TRBV7-9|-|TRBJ1-1|TRBD1
TGTGCCAGCAGCTTGGACAGGGGGCGAACTGAAGCTTTCTTT
CASSLDRGRTEAFF
>TRBV30|-|TRBJ1-3|TRBD1
TGTGCCTGGAGTACACAGGGGGCAGGTGGAAACACCATATATTTT
CAWSTQGAGGNTIYF
>TRBV15|-|TRBJ2-3|TRBD2
TGTGCCACCAGCACAAACGAACTAGCGGGGAACACAGATACGCAGTATTTT
CATSTNELAGNTDTQYF
>TRBV19|-|TRBJ2-7|-
TGTGCCAGTAGTTCACGGGACACTTCCTACGAGCAGTACTTC
CASSSRDTSYEQYF
>TRBV5-5|-|TRBJ1-2|TRBD1
TGTGCCAGCAGCGTCCAACAGGGGTCCTCCTATGGCTACACCTTC
CASSVQQGSSYGYTF
>TRBV19|-|TRBJ1-5|TRBD1
TGTGCCAGTAGTAGGGACAGATCAAATCAGCCCCAGCATTTT
CASSRDRSNQPQHF
>TRBV19|-|TRBJ1-6|TRBD1
TGTGCCAGTAGTATACAAAGGGGGACAGGGGCTTCACCCCTCCACTTT
CASSIQRGTGASPLHF
>TRBV27|-|TRBJ2-6|TRBD1
TGTGCCAGCAGTCCGGGACAGCCAGGGGCCAACGTCCTGACTTTC
CASSPGQPGANVLTF
>TRBV9|-|TRBJ1-2|TRBD1
TGTGCCAGCAGCGTAGGACAGGGCATTGGGGGCTACACCTTC
CASSVGQGIGGYTF
>TRBV15|-|TRBJ2-3|-
TGTGCCACCAGCAGGGACGGCACAGATACGCAGTATTTT
CATSRDGTDTQYF
>TRBV7-2|once|TRBJ2-3|-
TGTGCCAGCAGCCGGGAGTACACAGATACGCAGTATTTT
CASSREYTDTQYF
>TRBV29-1|-|TRBJ2-1|-
TGCAGCCTACGGACCCCGGGCAATGAGCAGTTCTTC
CSLRTPGNEQFF
>TRBV5-4|few|TRBJ2-4|-
TGTGCCAGCAGCTCGACAGGTTCCAAAAACATTCAGTACTTC
CASSSTGSKNIQYF
>TRBV30|medium-sized|TRBJ1-5|-
TGTGCCTGGAGTGTGACAGAAGGCCAGCCCCAGCATTTT
CAWSVTEGQPQHF
>TRBV2|few|TRBJ1-2|TRBD1
TGTGCCAGCAGACGGGACAGCCACTATGGCTACACCTTC
CASRRDSHYGYTF
>TRBV6-5|-|TRBJ2-2|-
TGTGCCAGCAGCAACATGGGGGGCACCGGGGAGCTGTTTTTT
CASSNMGGTGELFF
>TRBV19|-|TRBJ1-4|-
TGTGCCAGTAGTGGGAGGACAGAGCGAACTAATGAAAAACTGTTTTTT
CASSGRTERTNEKLFF